The 5 T cell receptor beta chains presented below share a single source sample, sequenced in a study of PD-1 blockade in classical Hodgkin lymphoma. Data came from immunoSEQ multiplex PCR; TCRdb stores just in-frame clones and leaves some out. The sample lists 40,000 to 45,000 clones, about 72% occurring once. Every one of the patients relapsed after autologous stem cell transplantation (brentuximab vedotin exposure was variable). Sequenced material: peripheral blood mononuclear cells (PBMCs), taken at baseline. All receptors come from a human donor with classical Hodgkin lymphoma.

The gene calls are TRBV5-6 and TRBJ2-5; D possibly corresponds to TRBD1 (5 bases). CDR3 length: 13 residues. Germline values: CDR1 SGHDT, CDR2 YYEEEE. V lost 6 bases and J 5 bases, leaving 14 bases between the germline ends. The CDR3 region has the DNA TGTGCCAGCACCCCCCAGGGCAGGGAGACCCAGTACTTC. It codes for CASTPQGRETQYF.

This CDR3 is CSVQRGSNQPQHF. The CDR3 DNA follows: TGCAGCGTTCAAAGAGGGAGCAATCAGCCCCAGCATTTT. The chain combines TRBV29-1 with TRBJ1-5; no clear D. V was clipped by 5 bases and J by 1 base, with 9 bases between them. The CDR3 contains 13 residues. The germline V gene has CDR1 SQVTM and CDR2 ANQGSEA.

The chain is built from TRBV12-5 and TRBJ1-1; D remains ambiguous. The V gene's germline CDR1 is LGHNT and CDR2 FRNRAP. V was clipped by 0 bases and J by 10 bases, with 12 bases between them. CDR3 length: 13 residues. CDR3 amino acids: CASGLVMVSRAFF. The CDR3 DNA sequence: TGTGCTAGTGGTTTGGTAATGGTTTCAAGAGCTTTCTTT.

This clone was seen a single time. This chain joins TRBV18 and TRBJ2-3; D uncertain. The CDR3 extends over 12 amino acids. Looked up from germline, CDR1 is KGHSH and CDR2 is LQKENI. The V and J ends lost 6 bases and 3 bases respectively, with 7 bases between them. In nucleotides, the CDR3 is TGTGCCAGCTCCCAGGTGACAGATACGCAGTATTTT. Protein product: CASSQVTDTQYF.

This rearrangement joins TRBV29-1 to TRBJ2-7; no reliable D call. Germline V gene sequence: CDR1 SQVTM, CDR2 ANQGSEA. Trimming shortened V by 0 bases and J by 7 bases, and 19 bases separated the two germline ends. This CDR3 contains 15 residues. The CDR3 DNA sequence: TGCAGCGTTGAAGATACAGCCGGTTTTTATGGGGAGCAGTACTTC. It encodes CSVEDTAGFYGEQYF.